These 31 T cell receptor beta chains were all obtained from the same sample, sequenced in a study of Graves' ophthalmopathy and Graves' hyperthyroidism. Beta-chain TCR CDR3 regions were amplified from RNA transcripts. Scientists carried out first-round RT-PCR using HTBI primers and then a second-round multiplex PCR. MiXCR, applied by TCRdb to the multiplex PCR reads, yields one record per CDR3 protein. The table has some 370,000 distinct CDR3 sequences, about 18% seen once; the top ten hold around 2.4%. The sequenced sample consisted of peripheral blood. These receptors all stem from an adult woman with stable Graves' hyperthyroidism.

This chain links TRBV28 with TRBJ1-6; the D is unclear. This CDR3 has 18 residues. The germline gives CDR1 MDHEN, CDR2 SYDVKM. The V end was cut by 2 bases, the J end by 7 bases, with 21 bases between. CDR3 sequence: CASSLTTGPAPLNSPLHF. The CDR3 nucleotides are TGTGCCAGCAGTTTAACTACCGGGCCTGCCCCTCTAAATTCACCCCTCCACTTT. Based on the CDR3 plus reference TRBV28 and TRBJ1-6, the full variable domain is DVKVTQSSRYLVKRTGEKVFLECVQDMDHENMFWYRQDPGLGLRLIYFSYDVKMKEKGDIPEGYSVSREKKERFSLILESASTNQTSMYLCASSLTTGPAPLNSPLHFGNGTRLTVT.

The rearrangement joins TRBV25-1 to TRBJ2-5; TRBD1 agrees at 11 bases. This CDR3 contains 17 residues. Germline-derived CDR1 and CDR2 are MGHDK and SYGVNS. Trimming took 6 bases from V and 1 from J; bases not matched to a gene: 10. The CDR3 coding sequence is TGTGCCAGCAGCATACTAGGGACAGGGGGTGCCCAAGAGACCCAGTACTTC. Amino acid sequence: CASSILGTGGAQETQYF.

This clonotype was seen at least ten times. The J gene is TRBJ1-5, the V gene TRBV11-2; D perhaps matches TRBD1 (6 bases). The CDR3 extends over 16 amino acids. V dropped 5 bases and J dropped 7 bases, with 21 bases sitting between them. Per the germline V gene, CDR1 is SGHAT and CDR2 is FQNNGV. DNA of the CDR3: TGTGCCAGCAGCCATCACCGACAGGCGCGAGGGCAGCCCCAGCATTTT. This translates into CASSHHRQARGQPQHF.

This clonotype occurred many times. This chain joins TRBV28 and TRBJ1-1; TRBD1 aligns across 7 bases. The ends lost 3 bases at V and 7 bases at J; junction bases unmatched: 2. The CDR3 loop spans 12 amino acids. Germline CDR1 reads MDHEN; CDR2 reads SYDVKM. The CDR3 DNA reads as TGTGCCAGCAGTTTTGCAGGGGGTGAAGCTTTCTTT. Translation: CASSFAGGEAFF.

This clonotype was seen at least ten times. The CDR3: CSARPIGGGNQPQHF. CDR3 nucleotide sequence: TGCAGTGCTAGGCCGATTGGGGGGGGAAATCAGCCCCAGCATTTT. The V call is TRBV20-1, the J call TRBJ1-5, with D maybe TRBD1 (5 bases). CDR1 and CDR2 (germline): DFQATT, SNEGSKA (reference sequence). The CDR3 loop spans 15 amino acids. The ends were cut back, 3 bases at V and 4 bases at J, with 16 bases in the middle.

This clonotype was seen at least ten times. The rearrangement joins TRBV6-5 to TRBJ2-7, with D tentatively TRBD1 (6 bases). The germline V gene has CDR1 MNHEY and CDR2 SVGAGI. Trimming stripped 0 bases from V and 3 bases from J, with 9 bases between. CDR3 length: 14 residues. Here the CDR3 DNA reads TGTGCCAGCAGTTACTCGACAGGAGACTACGAGCAGTACTTC. Its protein is CASSYSTGDYEQYF.

This clonotype was picked up many times. V usage is TRBV11-2 and J usage is TRBJ2-5, with 8 bases fitting TRBD2. CDR3 length equals 18 residues. CDR1 and CDR2 from the germline V gene are SGHAT and FQNNGV. V shed 1 base, J shed 4 bases, and the junction held 14 bases outside the gene matches. The CDR3 nucleotides are TGTGCCAGCAGCTTAGGGTCGACGGGAGGGCCAGATAGAGAGACCCAGTACTTC. The encoded protein is CASSLGSTGGPDRETQYF.

This clonotype was counted many times. The V and J genes are TRBV6-5 and TRBJ1-1; maybe TRBD1 (6 bases). Trimming left V 7 bases short and J 5 bases short, with 8 bases between. The CDR3 totals 11 residues. Germline V CDR1 and CDR2: MNHEY, SVGAGI. The CDR3 loop reads CASKTGTEAFF. In DNA form, the CDR3 reads TGTGCCAGCAAAACAGGGACTGAAGCTTTCTTT.

The rearrangement uses TRBV19 and TRBJ2-5; the match to TRBD1 covers 7 bases. The CDR3 sequence is 15 residues long. Trimming cost V 1 base and J 4 bases; bases outside gene matches: 6. The germline V gene encodes CDR1 LNHDA and CDR2 SQIVND (reference sequence). The CDR3 DNA reads as TGTGCCAGTAGTATAGTGAGGGGGCAGGGAGAGACCCAGTACTTC. Its translation: CASSIVRGQGETQYF. The full variable domain, rest sourced from reference TRBV19 and TRBJ2-5, is DGGITQSPKYLFRKEGQNVTLSCEQNLNHDAMYWYRQDPGQGLRLIYYSQIVNDFQKGDIAEGYSVSREKKESFPLTVTSAQKNPTAFYLCASSIVRGQGETQYFGPGTRLLVL.

This clonotype was seen many times. The chain uses TRBV5-1 and TRBJ1-2; 7 nucleotides agree with TRBD1. Germline V CDR1 and CDR2: SGHRS, YFSETQ. The length of the CDR3 is 13 residues. V was pared by 5 bases and J by 4 bases, with 5 bases of the junction left unmatched. CDR3 coding DNA: TGCGCCAGCAGGCCGACAGGGCGCTATGGCTACACCTTC. Its translation is CASRPTGRYGYTF.

This clonotype was detected many times. The rearrangement links TRBV2 to TRBJ2-2, with D perhaps matching TRBD1 (6 bases). Germline CDR1 is SNHLY and CDR2 is FYNNEI. The CDR3 has 14 amino acids. Trimming took 8 bases from V and 2 from J, leaving 12 bases between them. In nucleotides, the CDR3 is TGTGCCAGCGGCCGGGACACCAACACCGGGGAGCTGTTTTTT. Residues: CASGRDTNTGELFF.

V usage is TRBV6-5 and J usage is TRBJ2-7; tentative D call: TRBD2 (6 bases). V was clipped by 1 base and J by 6 bases, with 10 bases between them. CDR3 length equals 13 residues. The germline V gene has CDR1 MNHEY and CDR2 SVGAGI. The CDR3 spells CASSYLGLREQYF. Written as DNA, the CDR3 is TGTGCCAGCAGTTACTTAGGACTACGCGAGCAGTACTTC.

This clonotype was seen ten or more times. The rearrangement joins TRBV7-2 to TRBJ2-7; TRBD2 agrees at 14 bases. The V and J ends lost 1 base and 7 bases, in that order; junction bases with no gene match: 12. The CDR3 extends over 18 amino acids. Germline V gene lookup returns CDR1 SGHTA and CDR2 FQGNSA. CDR3 in DNA: TGTGCCAGCAGCTTAGTCTCCACGGGGGGGACTAGCGGGAGAGAGCAGTACTTC. Translating it yields CASSLVSTGGTSGREQYF.

This clonotype was found many times. The V and J genes are TRBV29-1 and TRBJ2-7; the match to TRBD1 covers 8 bases. There are 12 residues in the CDR3. Trimming cost V 4 bases and J 5 bases; bases outside gene matches: 4. Germline loops: CDR1 SQVTM, CDR2 ANQGSEA. The CDR3 sequence: CSVGAGGHEQYF. The CDR3 bases are TGCAGCGTTGGGGCAGGGGGCCACGAGCAGTACTTC.

This clonotype was observed at least ten times. The rearrangement links TRBV7-8 to TRBJ2-5; 9 positions agree with TRBD2. J gave up 3 bases and V 1 base, and 9 bases lay outside the gene matches. The CDR3 consists of 17 residues. Germline V CDR1 and CDR2: SGHVS, FQNEAQ. CDR3 sequence reads: CASSLVWGPSGKETQYF. The CDR3 DNA follows: TGTGCCAGCAGCTTAGTGTGGGGGCCTAGCGGGAAAGAGACCCAGTACTTC.

This clonotype has at least ten counts. CDR3 nucleotides: TGTGCCAGCAGGGAACTAGCGGGAGGAGTCAAAAACATTCAGTACTTC. Translating it yields CASRELAGGVKNIQYF. V gene TRBV27 combines with J gene TRBJ2-4; TRBD2 matches at 12 bases. The CDR3 runs 16 residues. J lost 3 bases, V lost 6 bases, and 6 bases had no gene match. Germline V lookup: CDR1 MNHEY, CDR2 SMNVEV (reference sequence).

Concerning this clonotype: Its ends do not fully match the called genes, so a read error is possible. The chain links TRBV28 to TRBJ2-7; no definite D call. Germline V gene lookup returns CDR1 MDHEN and CDR2 SYDVKM. The CDR3 is 13 residues long. CDR3 sequence reads: CASSYPKTYEQYF. CDR3 DNA: TGTGCCAGTAGTTATCCCAAGACCTACGAGCAGTACTTC.

The sample holds one count of this clonotype. J is TRBJ1-5 and V is TRBV4-1, with 8 positions matching TRBD1. The germline CDR1 and CDR2 sequences are MGHRA and YSYEKL. Unmatched junction bases numbered 4, after V lost 0 bases and J lost 3 bases. The CDR3 has 16 residues. The CDR3 sequence: CASSQETGVYNQPQHF. CDR3 DNA sequence: TGCGCCAGCAGCCAAGAGACAGGGGTCTACAATCAGCCCCAGCATTTT.

The genes are TRBV20-1 and TRBJ2-5; 13 bases agree with TRBD2. J lost 2 bases, V lost 3 bases, and 12 bases had no gene match. Germline V lookup: CDR1 DFQATT, CDR2 SNEGSKA (reference sequence). The CDR3 is 18 residues long. CDR3 DNA: TGCAGTGCTAGGTTTGTCGGACTAGCGGGAGTAATACAAGAGACCCAGTACTTC. This codes for CSARFVGLAGVIQETQYF.

Only a few counts were recorded for this clonotype. V and J are TRBV2 and TRBJ2-2; perhaps TRBD2 as D (5 bases). Germline V gives CDR1 SNHLY, CDR2 FYNNEI. V lost 4 bases and J lost 6, with 18 bases in between. This CDR3 is built from 16 residues. CDR3: CASSARNILASGELFF. The CDR3 DNA reads as TGTGCCAGCAGTGCACGGAACATTTTAGCGTCCGGGGAGCTGTTTTTT.

This chain connects TRBV20-1 to TRBJ2-7, with 7 bases aligning to TRBD1. There are 13 residues in the CDR3. Germline values: CDR1 DFQATT, CDR2 SNEGSKA (reference sequence). Losses at the gene ends were 5 bases for V and 3 bases for J; bases not matched to a gene: 7. The CDR3 region is CSALTRDSYEQYF. In DNA, the CDR3 is TGCAGTGCTTTAACCCGGGACAGCTACGAGCAGTACTTC.

This clonotype has at least ten counts. This chain connects TRBV29-1 to TRBJ2-6, with D possibly being TRBD1 or TRBD2 (5 bases each). The CDR3 is 15 residues long. CDR1 and CDR2 from the germline V gene are SQVTM and ANQGSEA. Trimming removed 5 bases at V and 1 base at J, with 12 bases between. Here the CDR3 reads CSVWGITSGANVLTF. As DNA, the CDR3 is TGCAGCGTTTGGGGGATTACATCTGGGGCCAACGTCCTGACTTTC.

The chain uses TRBV7-8 and TRBJ1-3; possibly TRBD1 for D (6 bases). The length of the CDR3 is 17 residues. Germline CDR1 SGHVS, CDR2 FQNEAQ. Trimming removed 3 bases at V and 0 bases at J, with 15 bases between. Here the CDR3 reads CASSFPTGRSSGNTIYF. The CDR3 region has the DNA TGTGCCAGCAGCTTTCCGACAGGTCGTAGCTCTGGAAACACCATATATTTT.

This clonotype was picked up many times. The V gene is TRBV12-5, the J gene TRBJ1-2; D might be TRBD1 (5 bases). The CDR3 contains 15 residues. Per the germline V gene, CDR1 is LGHNT and CDR2 is FRNRAP. The V end was cut by 3 bases, the J end by 0 bases, with 11 bases between. The CDR3 region is CASGLAGAPNYGYTF. The DNA for the CDR3 is TGTGCTAGTGGTTTAGCTGGGGCCCCTAACTATGGCTACACCTTC.

This clonotype was observed at least ten times. The J gene is TRBJ1-2, the V gene TRBV7-2; no definite D call. Germline CDR1 is SGHTA and CDR2 is FQGNSA. With 0 bases removed from V and 2 bases from J, the gap between germline ends came to 10 bases. The CDR3 has 15 amino acids. In DNA, the CDR3 is TGTGCCAGCAGCTTAGCGGCCCGAGGGAACTATGGCTACACCTTC. This codes for CASSLAARGNYGYTF.

The V and J genes are TRBV12-5 and TRBJ1-2; 8 nucleotides agree with TRBD1. The germline CDR1 and CDR2 sequences are LGHNT and FRNRAP. J gave up 2 bases and V 1 base, and 3 bases lay outside the gene matches. The CDR3 has 15 residues. CDR3 in DNA: TGTGCTAGTGGTTTGGACAACAGGGGGAACTATGGCTACACCTTC. Its protein product is CASGLDNRGNYGYTF.

This chain joins TRBV19 and TRBJ1-5; TRBD1 might be the D (5 bases). Germline CDR1 reads LNHDA; CDR2 reads SQIVND (reference sequence). V shed 3 bases and J shed 6 bases, with 12 bases lying between them. This CDR3 contains 14 residues. CDR3 coding DNA: TGTGCCAGTAGTATCGATGGGGGAGGTCAGCCCCAGCATTTT. It specifies CASSIDGGGQPQHF.

The chain links TRBV6-5 to TRBJ2-1; 10 bases map to TRBD1. Germline V gene lookup returns CDR1 MNHEY and CDR2 SVGAGI. Germline trimming cut 0 bases from V and 10 bases from J; bases unmatched to any gene: 6. There are 15 residues in the CDR3. CDR3 sequence (DNA): TGTGCCAGCAGTTACTCCGGGACAGGGGATGGGGAGCAGTTCTTC. It yields the protein CASSYSGTGDGEQFF.

This clonotype has a count of ten or more. The chain has TRBV7-3 and TRBJ2-2; possible D gene TRBD1, 5 bases. Germline V gives CDR1 SGHTA, CDR2 FQGTGA. The V gene lost 2 bases and the J gene lost 0 bases, with 10 bases spanning the gap. The CDR3 is 16 amino acids. The DNA of the CDR3 is TGTGCCAGCAGCTTATCGGCAGGGTCGAACACCGGGGAGCTGTTTTTT. Amino acids: CASSLSAGSNTGELFF. Supplemented by reference TRBV7-3 and TRBJ2-2, the full variable domain reads GAGVSQTPSNKVTEKGKYVELRCDPISGHTALYWYRQSLGQGPEFLIYFQGTGAADDSGLPNDRFFAVRPEGSVSTLKIQRTERGDSAVYLCASSLSAGSNTGELFFGEGSRLTVL.

In its sample, this clonotype was seen many times. The genes are TRBV19 and TRBJ1-1, with 8 bases identical to TRBD1. V lost 3 bases and J lost 3; bases outside the gene matches: 9. The CDR3 extends over 16 amino acids. The germline V gene has CDR1 LNHDA and CDR2 SQIVND (reference sequence). DNA for the CDR3: TGTGCCAGTAGTATTCTTAGGACAGGGTTGTACACTGAAGCTTTCTTT. Protein: CASSILRTGLYTEAFF.

This clonotype was recorded at least ten times. At one of its ends the junction is not consistent with the germline gene, which may arise from a read error. The chain links TRBV12-3 or TRBV12-4 to TRBJ2-7; D not certain. The CDR3 length is 13 residues. The CDR3: CVSSLEGPDEQYF. CDR3 coding DNA: TGTGTCAGCAGTTTAGAAGGACCTGACGAGCAGTACTTC.